This record looks at one TCR beta chain sequence and its context. Its target is not known. Healthy bone marrow donors made up the donor group. Primers: 60 Vbeta forward and 13 Jbeta reverse. TCRdb's copy holds only in-frame clones and misses some; the assay was immunoSEQ multiplex PCR. The sample records 150,000 to 200,000 clones, approximately 83% being singletons. The germline gives CDR1 SGHDT, CDR2 YYEEEE. After removal of 6 bases from V and 4 bases from J, the junction contained 8 bases not matched to a gene. This CDR3 contains 15 residues. This record comes from a study of cytomegalovirus exposure and HLA in healthy donors. Across the study: A prior analysis found fewer than 120 million unique TCR beta sequences from some 190 million T cells. There were fewer than 500 genotyped donors. Of these, roughly 80% fell in the genetic ancestry cluster associated with self-reported Caucasian donors.

General study results and limits: As confirmed in vitro, a few CMV-associated chains were specific for CMV antigens.

The V call is TRBV5-6, the J call TRBJ2-3, with 10 bases aligning to TRBD2. The sequencing input was PBMCs. The receptor was isolated from a boy between 2 and 10 years old in good health and CMV-seronegative. CDR3 loop: CASTEAGGPADTQYF. In DNA, the CDR3 is TGTGCCAGCACCGAAGCGGGAGGGCCCGCAGATACGCAGTATTTT.